Sequencing of this T cell receptor beta chain was carried out in a study of cytomegalovirus exposure and HLA in healthy donors. About the research overall: T cells numbering around 190 million yielded 95 million to 140 million unique TCR beta sequences in an earlier analysis.

Overall study results and limits: Available immune exposure information was restricted to CMV serostatus only.

The study ran its PCR with 60 Vbeta and 13 Jbeta primers. Sequencing used immunoSEQ multiplex PCR; TCRdb keeps in-frame clones, though not all of them. Here the sample spans 200,000 or so clones, roughly 74% being singletons. Concerning this clone itself: The antigen is undetermined.

The source material was PBMCs. The sequence was obtained from a woman aged 25 to 39 in good health and CMV-seropositive.

The CDR3 DNA is TGCGCCAGCAGCTGGGCCGGGACTCAAATTTACAATGAGCAGTTCTTC. Its protein is CASSWAGTQIYNEQFF. This sequence joins TRBV5-1 and TRBJ2-1; the D gene is possibly TRBD2 (6 bases). Germline assignment: CDR1 SGHRS and CDR2 YFSETQ. V was trimmed by 3 bases and J by 4 bases, leaving 17 bases between them. The CDR3 is made up of 16 amino acids.